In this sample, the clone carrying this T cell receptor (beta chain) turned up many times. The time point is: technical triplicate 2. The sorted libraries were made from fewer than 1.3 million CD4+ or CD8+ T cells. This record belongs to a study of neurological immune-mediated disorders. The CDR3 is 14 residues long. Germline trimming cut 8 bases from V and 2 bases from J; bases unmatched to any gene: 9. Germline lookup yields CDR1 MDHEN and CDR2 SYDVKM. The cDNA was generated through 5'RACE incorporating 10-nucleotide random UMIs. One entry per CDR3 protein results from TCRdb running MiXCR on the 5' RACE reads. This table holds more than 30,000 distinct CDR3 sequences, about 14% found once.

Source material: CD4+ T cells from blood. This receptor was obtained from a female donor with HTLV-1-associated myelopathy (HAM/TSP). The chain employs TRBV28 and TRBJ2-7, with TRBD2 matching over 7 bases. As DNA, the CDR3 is TGTGCCAGCGGGGGGGGGGGGACCCCCTACGAGCAGTACTTC. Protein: CASGGGGTPYEQYF.